Shown below are 22 T cell receptor beta chains from a single sample sequenced in a study of response to subunit inactivated influenza vaccine. TCRdb reanalysed the RT-PCR reads using MiXCR and keeps one entry per CDR3 protein. The sample contains about 650,000 distinct CDR3 sequences, 12% to 15% of which appear only once. This specimen consisted of PBMCs from blood, obtained 14 to 15 days before vaccination. All receptors come from a middle-aged man who received an inactivated influenza vaccine.

V is TRBV10-3 and J is TRBJ2-3; the D is unclear. Between the trimmed V and J ends, which lost 0 bases and 8 bases, there was a span of 9 bases. The CDR3 is 13 residues long. Germline CDR1 and CDR2: ENHRY and SYGVKD. The CDR3 DNA reads as TGTGCCATCAGTGAGTCCCCCCCCGTTACGCAGTATTTT. It is translated as CAISESPPVTQYF.

This clonotype was counted between two and nine times. The J gene is TRBJ2-5, the V gene TRBV29-1; D call uncertain. CDR1 is SQVTM and CDR2 is ANQGSEA in the germline V gene. V was cut by 7 bases and J by 4 bases, with 10 bases left in between. This CDR3 has 11 residues. CDR3 loop: CSAHGGETQYF. CDR3 bases: TGCAGCGCCCATGGCGGAGAGACCCAGTACTTC.

This clonotype was observed a handful of times. The chain links TRBV5-4 to TRBJ2-1, with 14 nucleotides matching TRBD2. Germline assignment: CDR1 SGHNT and CDR2 YYREEE (reference sequence). Trimming cost V 4 bases and J 10 bases; bases outside gene matches: 10. This CDR3 is 16 amino acids long. The CDR3 region has the DNA TGTGCCAGCAGCGCCTCGGGACTAGCGGGGGTACGGGAGCAGTTCTTC. The encoded protein is CASSASGLAGVREQFF.

This clonotype was observed a handful of times. The V call is TRBV12-3 or TRBV12-4, the J call TRBJ2-1; no definite D call. The CDR3 totals 14 residues. V shed 2 bases and J shed 2 bases, with 7 bases lying between them. The CDR3 bases are TGTGCCAGCAGTTTATTCGTGACCTACAATGAGCAGTTCTTC. It translates to CASSLFVTYNEQFF.

The chain has TRBV7-8 and TRBJ1-2, with D possibly being TRBD1 (5 bases). There are 18 residues in the CDR3. Germline CDR1 reads SGHVS; CDR2 reads FQNEAQ. The V end lost 1 base, the J end lost 2 bases, and 20 bases lay between the germline ends. The CDR3 DNA reads as TGTGCCAGCAGCTTAGGTACCTGGACACCTTACCAGAACTATGGCTACACCTTC. This gives the protein CASSLGTWTPYQNYGYTF.

V gene TRBV12-3 or TRBV12-4 combines with J gene TRBJ2-3; D possibly corresponds to TRBD1 (6 bases). V was cut by 6 bases and J by 6 bases, with 13 bases left in between. CDR3 length: 13 amino acids. The CDR3 DNA is TGTGCCAGCAGACCAACAGGGTGGGATACGCAGTATTTT. This sequence encodes CASRPTGWDTQYF.

The chain uses TRBV18 and TRBJ2-7, with D perhaps TRBD1 (5 bases). Trimming cost V 2 bases and J 2 bases, with 10 bases left between them. Germline-derived CDR1 and CDR2 are KGHSH and LQKENI. The CDR3 spans 14 residues. CDR3 sequence reads: CASSPSRQTYEQYF. The CDR3 DNA reads TGTGCCAGCTCACCATCCCGACAGACCTACGAGCAGTACTTC.

This clonotype was seen more than once but under ten times. J is TRBJ2-2 and V is TRBV12-3 or TRBV12-4; TRBD1 matches 7 bases. Unmatched junction bases numbered 3, after V lost 5 bases and J lost 6 bases. The CDR3 is 13 amino acids. The CDR3: CASSGTVSGELFF. In nucleotides, the CDR3 is TGTGCCAGCAGTGGGACAGTTTCCGGGGAGCTGTTTTTT.

This chain connects TRBV20-1 to TRBJ1-6, with 7 bases matching TRBD1. The length of the CDR3 is 12 residues. Germline V gene lookup returns CDR1 DFQATT and CDR2 SNEGSKA (reference sequence). With 2 bases clipped from V and 14 bases from J, the junction kept 6 bases outside the gene matches. The CDR3 sequence: CSARPLGQALHF. The CDR3 DNA is TGCAGTGCTAGACCCCTCGGACAGGCCCTCCACTTT.

V is TRBV10-3 and J is TRBJ2-3, with D possibly TRBD1 on 6 matching bases. V was clipped by 0 bases and J by 0 bases, with 16 bases between them. Germline V gene data show CDR1 as ENHRY and CDR2 as SYGVKD. The CDR3 has 18 residues. The CDR3 region has the DNA TGTGCCATCAGTGAGTCGATTATAAAGGACAGAAGCACAGATACGCAGTATTTT. Translated, it gives CAISESIIKDRSTDTQYF.

This clonotype showed up just a few times. J is TRBJ2-7 and V is TRBV4-3; 7 positions agree with TRBD2. Trimming removed 1 base from V and 8 bases from J; junction bases left unmatched: 5. Germline CDR1 is LGHNA and CDR2 is YSLEER. The CDR3 consists of 13 residues. CDR3: CASSQVSGTQQYF. The CDR3 nucleotides read TGCGCCAGCAGCCAAGTAAGCGGGACGCAGCAGTACTTC.

This clonotype turned up a few times. The chain employs TRBV6-2 or TRBV6-3 and TRBJ1-5, with a tentative D call TRBD1 (5 bases). Trimming pared 2 bases from V and 3 bases from J, leaving 8 bases between. Germline loops: CDR1 MNHEY, CDR2 SVGEGT. This CDR3 spans 14 amino acids. CDR3 protein: CASSYGGTNQPQHF. The CDR3 DNA reads TGTGCCAGCAGTTACGGGGGGACCAATCAGCCCCAGCATTTT.

This clonotype has ten or more counts. The chain links TRBV27 to TRBJ2-7; D perhaps matches TRBD2 (5 bases). Trimming cost V 3 bases and J 1 base, with 7 bases left between them. The CDR3 is made up of 13 amino acids. The germline V gene encodes CDR1 MNHEY and CDR2 SMNVEV (reference sequence). CDR3 sequence (DNA): TGTGCCAGCAGTTTCCGGGGTTCCTACGAGCAGTACTTC. Translating gives CASSFRGSYEQYF.

This clonotype was seen a few times. The chain employs TRBV10-3 and TRBJ2-7; 9 positions agree with TRBD2. The CDR3 spans 13 residues. CDR1 and CDR2 (germline): ENHRY, SYGVKD. V shed 6 bases, J shed 5 bases, and the junction held 5 bases outside the gene matches. CDR3 residues: CAIRVAGVNEQYF. The DNA of the CDR3 is TGTGCCATCAGGGTAGCGGGAGTAAACGAGCAGTACTTC.

This clonotype has just a few counts. The gene calls are TRBV3-1 and TRBJ2-5; possibly TRBD1 or TRBD2 for D (5 bases each). The CDR3 sequence is 16 residues long. V dropped 0 bases and J dropped 4 bases, with 15 bases sitting between them. The V gene's germline CDR1 is LGHDT and CDR2 YNNKEL (reference sequence). The CDR3 DNA is TGTGCCAGCAGCCAAGATAGGGTCAGGGAGAGAGAGACCCAGTACTTC. It is translated as CASSQDRVRERETQYF.

This clonotype was seen only a few times. The V and J genes are TRBV9 and TRBJ2-5; D might be TRBD2 (5 bases). Looked up from germline, CDR1 is SGDLS and CDR2 is YYNGEE. V was clipped by 0 bases and J by 1 base, with 13 bases between them. The CDR3 has 16 amino acids. The CDR3 DNA follows: TGTGCCAGCAGCGTAGGGGCTAGCAGATCCCAAGAGACCCAGTACTTC. It codes for CASSVGASRSQETQYF.

A few counts support this clonotype. The chain links TRBV20-1 to TRBJ2-1, with D perhaps matching TRBD2 (6 bases). There are 17 residues in the CDR3. V was cut by 1 base and J by 4 bases, with 20 bases left in between. Per the germline V gene, CDR1 is DFQATT and CDR2 is SNEGSKA (reference sequence). The CDR3 spells CSARVISREKDYNEQFF. The CDR3 DNA reads as TGCAGTGCTAGAGTGATCTCTCGGGAGAAGGATTACAATGAGCAGTTCTTC.

The chain joins TRBV7-8 to TRBJ2-1; D not resolved. The CDR3 is 16 residues long. The germline V gene has CDR1 SGHVS and CDR2 FQNEAQ. Trimming cost V 2 bases and J 2 bases, with 13 bases left between them. The chain's CDR3 is CASSLRRTDAYNEQFF. The CDR3 DNA reads TGTGCCAGCAGCTTACGGCGGACCGATGCCTACAATGAGCAGTTCTTC.

The rearrangement links TRBV7-9 to TRBJ2-2; D uncertain. The CDR3 runs 12 residues. Germline CDR1 is SEHNR and CDR2 is FQNEAQ (reference sequence). Trimming took 7 bases from V and 2 from J, leaving 5 bases between them. In DNA, the CDR3 is TGTGCCAGCATCCCTAACACCGGGGAGCTGTTTTTT. It is translated as CASIPNTGELFF.

This clonotype was observed a handful of times. This chain uses TRBV5-5 with TRBJ2-1, with TRBD2 matching 8 bases. This CDR3 has 14 residues. The germline CDR1 and CDR2 sequences are SGHKS and YYEKEE (reference sequence). J was trimmed by 15 bases and V by 4 bases; bases with no gene match: 15. In nucleotides, the CDR3 is TGTGCCAGCAGCCTTCCTAGTGTCAGCGGGAGTATGTTCTTC. This translates into CASSLPSVSGSMFF.

This clonotype was observed a handful of times. V usage is TRBV29-1 and J usage is TRBJ2-5, with D uncertain. The CDR3 loop spans 15 amino acids. Germline CDR1 and CDR2: SQVTM and ANQGSEA. V was trimmed by 3 bases and J by 1 base, leaving 15 bases between them. The CDR3 region is CSVEGVGWSQETQYF. The CDR3 nucleotides read TGCAGCGTTGAGGGTGTTGGCTGGAGCCAAGAGACCCAGTACTTC.

The chain couples TRBV20-1 to TRBJ1-1; 7 nucleotides line up with TRBD1. This CDR3 is built from 13 residues. Germline CDR1 is DFQATT and CDR2 is SNEGSKA (reference sequence). V gave up 6 bases and J gave up 4 bases; unmatched junction bases: 8. The CDR3 DNA sequence: TGCAGTGCAAAGACAGGGTGGGCCACTGAAGCTTTCTTT. It is translated as CSAKTGWATEAFF.